Sequencing of this T cell receptor beta chain was carried out in a study of chemoradiotherapy in HPV16-positive cancers (dated by TCRdb to 2021 to 2024). Turning to the overall study: Functional T-cell assays on cells from two HPV16-positive patients defined candidate HPV-specific T-cell clones and common TCR motifs. The study set out to ask whether T-cell immunity against the HPV oncoproteins E6 and E7 changes over the course of chemoradiotherapy and whether that immunity affects survival. The candidate HPV-specific TCRs and motifs were then tracked in TCR repertoires from 80 to 95 patients with HPV-related cancers. Results and caveats for the whole study, not just this receptor: Expansion of candidate HPV-specific clones and E7-related TCR motifs was observed in the tumor microenvironment during treatment, whereas no such expansion was observed for non-HPV-specific T cells. The functional definition of HPV-specific T cells came from only a couple of HPV16-positive patients, and the survival association was reported for HPV16-positive patients. In HPV16-positive patients, expansion of HPV-responsive T cells during chemoradiotherapy was found to be associated with improved recurrence-free survival.

In the case of this clone: This receptor's antigen is unknown. Per-base quality was not reported, and no clone a single base away is much larger than it.

The library was prepared using the immunoSEQ multiplex PCR assay. Imported from immuneACCESS, the table was reduced by TCRdb to in-frame sequences with V and J called. These copies leave out some clones; in studies compared against another copy, an unresolved V gene accounts for under half, and the cause of the remainder is not known. The sample table records roughly 6,700 clones; 80% to 90% of these occur just once. The ten largest clones add up to approximately 8.1% of the sample. Because repertoires were sampled repeatedly during chemoradiotherapy, clonal expansion in the tumor microenvironment could be followed. CDR1 and CDR2, looked up from the germline V gene, are SGHRS and YFSETQ. Cut back by 0 bases and 4 bases, the V and J ends lie 13 bases apart. The CDR3 spans 15 residues, from the cysteine through the phenylalanine. Of all the DNA, just the CDR3 is kept, 45 bases in frame from base 1.

Sequenced here: tumor tissue, sampled from a patient who underwent chemoradiotherapy. The rearranged segments are TRBV5-1 and TRBJ2-5; matching of 6 bases hints at TRBD2 as the D gene. The clonotype comes from a human donor with HPV-associated anogenital cancer. The sequence in DNA is TGCGCCAGCAGCTTGGCGGCGGGATCAGGAGAGACCCAGTACTTC. It translates to CASSLAAGSGETQYF.